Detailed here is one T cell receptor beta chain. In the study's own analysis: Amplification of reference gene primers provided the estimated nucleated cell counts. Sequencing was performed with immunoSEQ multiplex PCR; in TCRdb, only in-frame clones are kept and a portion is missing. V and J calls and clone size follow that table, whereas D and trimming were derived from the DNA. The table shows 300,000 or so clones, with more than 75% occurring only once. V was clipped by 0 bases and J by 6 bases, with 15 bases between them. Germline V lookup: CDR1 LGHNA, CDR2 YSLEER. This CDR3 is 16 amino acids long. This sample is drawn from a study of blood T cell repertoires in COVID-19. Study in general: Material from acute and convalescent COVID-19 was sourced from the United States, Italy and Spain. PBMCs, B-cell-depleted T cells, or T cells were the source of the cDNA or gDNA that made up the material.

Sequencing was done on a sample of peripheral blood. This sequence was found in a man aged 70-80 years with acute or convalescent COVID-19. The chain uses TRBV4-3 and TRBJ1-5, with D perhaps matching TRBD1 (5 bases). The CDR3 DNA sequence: TGCGCCAGCAGCCAAGAGGTAACTTGGAGGGGTCAGCCCCAGCATTTT. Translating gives CASSQEVTWRGQPQHF.